This T cell receptor beta chain was sequenced during a study of shared clonotypes between healthy human individuals. Healthy HIV-negative adults without recent acute infections or vaccinations served as donors. A CD45RA+ naive subset and a CD45RA-negative memory subset were split from CD4+ cells. The CDR3 loop spans 13 amino acids. Germline V gives CDR1 KGHSH, CDR2 LQKENI. V gave up 0 bases and J gave up 6 bases, with 5 bases separating them. For each subset, genomic DNA was distributed in equal portions over several immunoSEQ plates. Clones were sequenced by immunoSEQ multiplex PCR, and TCRdb holds only the in-frame ones, with some missing. The profile shows approximately 500,000 clones, roughly 95% of them singletons.

The J gene is TRBJ2-2, the V gene TRBV18, with D unresolved. Material for sequencing was naive CD4+ T cells sorted from blood. Subset in this sample: CD45RA+ positively selected. The clonotype was recovered from a woman aged 25 to 39 in good health. The CDR3 DNA reads TGTGCCAGCTCACCACCGCAGTCCGGGGAGCTGTTTTTT. Translating gives CASSPPQSGELFF.